The 5 T cell receptor beta chains listed next were all sequenced from one sample in a study of blood T cell repertoires in COVID-19. Method: immunoSEQ multiplex PCR; TCRdb's copy keeps in-frame clones and lacks some. This table has some 64,000 clones, about 66% appearing once. The sequenced material came from PBMCs or T cells enriched from blood (not recorded which). The source is a woman in her fifties or sixties who had been exposed to COVID-19.

Only a few counts were recorded for this clone. The J gene is TRBJ2-7, the V gene TRBV19; a possible D gene is TRBD2 (5 bases). CDR1 and CDR2 from the germline V gene are LNHDA and SQIVND (reference sequence). The CDR3 sequence is 14 residues long. V lost 5 bases, J lost 0 bases, and 11 bases lay in between. The CDR3 here is CASSPRGSSYEQYF. CDR3 DNA sequence: TGTGCCAGTAGTCCACGGGGTTCCTCCTACGAGCAGTACTTC.

V usage is TRBV19 and J usage is TRBJ1-2; weak D call: TRBD1 (5 bases). The CDR3 contains 15 residues. V gave up 3 bases and J gave up 4 bases, with 15 bases separating them. The germline V gene has CDR1 LNHDA and CDR2 SQIVND (reference sequence). The CDR3 DNA reads as TGTGCCAGTAGTATCGCGAGGCAGGGTGTCTATGGCTACACCTTC. Translation: CASSIARQGVYGYTF. Full variable domain (outside the CDR3, taken from reference TRBV19 and TRBJ1-2): DGGITQSPKYLFRKEGQNVTLSCEQNLNHDAMYWYRQDPGQGLRLIYYSQIVNDFQKGDIAEGYSVSREKKESFPLTVTSAQKNPTAFYLCASSIARQGVYGYTFGSGTRLTVV.

The rearrangement links TRBV6-5 to TRBJ1-3; TRBD1 agrees at 7 bases. The CDR3 consists of 14 residues. Trimming took 7 bases from V and 8 from J; bases not matched to a gene: 11. Germline V CDR1 and CDR2: MNHEY, SVGAGI. CDR3 sequence (DNA): TGTGCCAGCACCTGGGACAGATTAGGAGACACCATATATTTT. As protein: CASTWDRLGDTIYF.

The V and J genes are TRBV23-1 and TRBJ1-1; 8 bases agree with TRBD1. TRBV23-1 counts as an open reading frame of uncertain function. This CDR3 is built from 14 residues. J was trimmed by 6 bases and V by 2 bases; bases with no gene match: 5. The CDR3 reads CASSQPQTGAEAFF. The CDR3 coding sequence is TGCGCCAGCAGTCAACCTCAGACAGGGGCTGAAGCTTTCTTT.

This rearrangement joins TRBV6-1 to TRBJ2-1, with 8 nucleotides matching TRBD1. Germline trimming cut 3 bases from V and 0 bases from J; bases unmatched to any gene: 1. The germline gives CDR1 MNHNS, CDR2 SASEGT. The CDR3 is made up of 15 amino acids. CDR3 region: CASSEDRDSYNEQFF. CDR3 in DNA: TGTGCCAGCAGTGAGGACAGGGACTCCTACAATGAGCAGTTCTTC.